This T cell receptor beta chain emerged from a study of siplizumab effects on memory and regulatory T cells. Using immunoSEQ multiplex PCR, the repertoire was profiled, and TCRdb retains in-frame clones only, with some absent. The repertoire holds fewer than 80,000 clones, with 93% as singletons. In germline, CDR1 is MNHEY, CDR2 SMNVEV (reference sequence). CDR3 size: 14 residues. Trimming shortened V by 3 bases and J by 4 bases, and 10 bases separated the two germline ends. The V and J genes are TRBV27 and TRBJ2-1, with TRBD1 as a possible D gene (5 bases). The sequencing input was CD8+ T cells sorted from blood. This receptor was obtained from a human donor in good health. The CDR3: CASSFGDSYNEQFF. CDR3 nucleotide sequence: TGTGCCAGCAGTTTCGGTGACAGTTACAATGAGCAGTTCTTC.